The 19 T cell receptor beta chains below all came from one sample that was sequenced in a study of shared clonotypes between healthy human individuals. The naive CD8 subset, CD45RO-negative cells positively selected for CCR7, excluded terminally differentiated effector memory CD45RA+ cells. Assay: immunoSEQ multiplex PCR; the TCRdb copy retains only in-frame clones and omits some. Among about 800,000 clones listed, 90% to 98% were seen once. The specimen was naive CD8+ T cells sorted from blood. The source is a young man in good health.

The CDR3 here is CASSLEAGGRLGELFF. The CDR3 nucleotides are TGTGCCAGCAGCTTAGAGGCGGGAGGGCGGCTCGGGGAGCTGTTTTTT. The rearrangement links TRBV7-6 to TRBJ2-2; 9 bases map to TRBD2. Germline CDR1 is SGHVS and CDR2 is FNYEAQ. The CDR3 consists of 16 residues. The V gene end was trimmed by 1 base and the J gene end by 7 bases; junction bases not matched to a gene: 7.

This chain connects TRBV5-4 to TRBJ2-1; no reliable D call. Per germline, CDR1 SGHNT and CDR2 YYREEE (reference sequence). V lost 4 bases and J 10 bases, leaving 12 bases between the germline ends. The CDR3 has 12 amino acids. Here the CDR3 reads CASSPLAGEQFF. The CDR3 bases are TGTGCCAGCAGCCCCCTGGCCGGGGAGCAGTTCTTC.

V usage is TRBV28 and J usage is TRBJ1-1; no definite D call. Germline V gene sequence: CDR1 MDHEN, CDR2 SYDVKM. This CDR3 is 15 amino acids long. The ends were cut back, 8 bases at V and 3 bases at J, with 19 bases in the middle. Here the CDR3 reads CASQGRRRGDTEAFF. The CDR3 DNA sequence: TGTGCCAGCCAAGGGCGGAGACGTGGCGACACTGAAGCTTTCTTT.

This chain links TRBV30 with TRBJ2-1; 9 bases line up with TRBD2. This CDR3 spans 14 amino acids. Germline loops: CDR1 GTSNPN, CDR2 SVGIG (reference sequence). J gave up 10 bases and V 3 bases, and 10 bases lay outside the gene matches. This CDR3 is CAWRAASGIREQFF. DNA of the CDR3: TGTGCCTGGAGAGCTGCTAGCGGGATTCGGGAGCAGTTCTTC.

This chain uses TRBV28 with TRBJ1-2; D gene unclear. From germline, CDR1 is MDHEN and CDR2 SYDVKM. V lost 5 bases to trimming and J lost 1 base, with 14 bases between them. This CDR3 has 15 amino acids. The CDR3 DNA follows: TGTGCCAGCAGTAGGTCCCTCTTTATTAACTATGGCTACACCTTC. Translated: CASSRSLFINYGYTF.

J is TRBJ2-7 and V is TRBV7-6, with 7 bases lining up with TRBD2. The germline V gene has CDR1 SGHVS and CDR2 FNYEAQ. V dropped 5 bases and J dropped 5; count of bases not matched to a gene: 15. The CDR3 has 16 residues. CDR3 sequence (DNA): TGTGCCAGCAGCCCCAGCGGGATTCGCGTCGAGGACGAGCAGTACTTC. This gives the protein CASSPSGIRVEDEQYF. Full variable domain (rest looked up from reference TRBV7-6 and TRBJ2-7): GAGVSQSPRYKVTKRGQDVALRCDPISGHVSLYWYRQALGQGPEFLTYFNYEAQQDKSGLPNDRFSAERPEGSISTLTIQRTEQRDSAMYRCASSPSGIRVEDEQYFGPGTRLTVT.

The gene calls are TRBV27 and TRBJ2-5; D uncertain. The CDR3 length is 13 residues. With 5 bases removed from V and 2 bases from J, the gap between germline ends came to 9 bases. Germline loops: CDR1 MNHEY, CDR2 SMNVEV (reference sequence). CDR3 sequence reads: CASSRPQQETQYF. As DNA, the CDR3 is TGTGCCAGCAGTCGACCCCAGCAAGAGACCCAGTACTTC.

The genes are TRBV7-9 and TRBJ1-4; a weak D match, TRBD1 (5 bases). The CDR3 has 12 amino acids. Looked up from germline, CDR1 is SEHNR and CDR2 is FQNEAQ (reference sequence). Here the CDR3 reads CATRAGTGKLFF. CDR3 DNA: TGTGCAACCCGGGCAGGGACCGGAAAACTGTTTTTT.

This clone came up once. Here the CDR3 reads CASSETGGPRNTQYF. The DNA of the CDR3 is TGTGCCAGCAGTGAAACGGGAGGGCCCAGAAATACGCAGTATTTT. The J gene is TRBJ2-3, the V gene TRBV2; 8 bases line up with TRBD2. CDR3 length: 15 amino acids. V shed 2 bases, J shed 7 bases, and the junction held 8 bases outside the gene matches. The germline V gene encodes CDR1 SNHLY and CDR2 FYNNEI.

The rearrangement uses TRBV10-3 and TRBJ1-2; weak D call: TRBD1 (5 bases). This CDR3 comprises 19 residues. The ends were cut back, 5 bases at V and 2 bases at J, with 27 bases in the middle. Germline V gives CDR1 ENHRY, CDR2 SYGVKD. In nucleotides, the CDR3 is TGTGCCATCAGTTTAAATAACCCCGGGACGGAGGGTGCCAACTATGGCTACACCTTC. This gives the protein CAISLNNPGTEGANYGYTF.

The chain couples TRBV14 to TRBJ1-2; 8 bases are shared with TRBD1. CDR1 and CDR2 from the germline V gene are SGHDN and FVKESK. The CDR3 is 16 residues long. V lost 4 bases and J lost 1; bases outside the gene matches: 8. The CDR3 nucleotides are TGTGCCAGCAGCCTTTTTGGACAGGGCCTTAACTATGGCTACACCTTC. Translating gives CASSLFGQGLNYGYTF.

This chain connects TRBV9 to TRBJ2-7; no clear D gene. Trimming removed 4 bases from V and 3 bases from J, with 11 bases in between. The CDR3 is made up of 13 amino acids. The germline V gene encodes CDR1 SGDLS and CDR2 YYNGEE. In DNA form, the CDR3 reads TGTGCCAGCAGCCTCGACCCGGGCTACGAGCAGTACTTC. This codes for CASSLDPGYEQYF.

Comments on this clone: Other DNA sequences from this sample encode an identical CDR3 as well. The rearrangement links TRBV7-9 to TRBJ1-5; 8 nucleotides match TRBD1. The CDR3 loop spans 15 amino acids. Trimming took 5 bases from V and 2 from J; bases not matched to a gene: 5. The germline CDR1 and CDR2 sequences are SEHNR and FQNEAQ (reference sequence). CDR3 bases: TGTGCCAGCAGCCCAGGGGGCCAGGGCAATCAGCCCCAGCATTTT. Residues: CASSPGGQGNQPQHF.

This chain joins TRBV29-1 and TRBJ2-1, with D unclear. The CDR3 is 13 residues long. With 7 bases removed from V and 3 bases from J, the gap between germline ends came to 13 bases. Per the germline V gene, CDR1 is SQVTM and CDR2 is ANQGSEA. CDR3 nucleotide sequence: TGCAGCGCCCTCATGACAAACTACAATGAGCAGTTCTTC. Its translation: CSALMTNYNEQFF.

The V call is TRBV9, the J call TRBJ1-2, with TRBD1 as a possible D gene (6 bases). This CDR3 is built from 14 residues. V lost 7 bases and J lost 2, with 15 bases in between. Germline assignment: CDR1 SGDLS and CDR2 YYNGEE. The chain's CDR3 is CASGRRDRNYGYTF. The DNA for the CDR3 is TGTGCCAGCGGGAGAAGAGACAGGAACTATGGCTACACCTTC.

The chain carries TRBV7-9 and TRBJ2-7; tentative D call: TRBD2 (6 bases). Trimming took off 1 base at V and 3 bases at J, with 13 bases between the two ends. This CDR3 spans 15 amino acids. The V gene's germline CDR1 is SEHNR and CDR2 FQNEAQ (reference sequence). CDR3 in amino acids: CASSLVGTSLYEQYF. The CDR3 DNA reads as TGTGCCAGCAGCTTAGTAGGGACTTCCCTCTACGAGCAGTACTTC.

With regard to this clone: The same CDR3 is also encoded by other DNA sequences in this sample. The chain combines TRBV4-1 with TRBJ1-5; the D is unclear. The length of the CDR3 is 13 residues. Trimming stripped 3 bases from V and 4 bases from J, with 7 bases between. In germline, CDR1 is MGHRA, CDR2 YSYEKL. As DNA, the CDR3 is TGCGCCAGCAGCCAGGGAGCGAATCAGCCCCAGCATTTT. Amino acids: CASSQGANQPQHF.

The chain combines TRBV5-1 with TRBJ2-7, with D tentatively TRBD2 (7 bases). The CDR3 spans 15 residues. Germline V gives CDR1 SGHRS, CDR2 YFSETQ. V lost 7 bases to trimming and J lost 3 bases, with 20 bases between them. The CDR3 nucleotides are TGCGCCAGCCCCTCCGACAGGCTAGCGGTCTACGAGCAGTACTTC. This translates into CASPSDRLAVYEQYF.

The chain uses TRBV29-1 and TRBJ2-1, with 9 bases that match TRBD1. Looked up from germline, CDR1 is SQVTM and CDR2 is ANQGSEA. The J segment lost 8 bases and the V segment lost 6 bases, leaving 11 bases of the junction unmatched. The CDR3 is made up of 14 amino acids. The CDR3 coding sequence is TGCAGCGTCCCCGAGGGACAGGGTCGCGATGAGCAGTTCTTC. It yields the protein CSVPEGQGRDEQFF.